This T cell receptor beta chain was observed in a study of cytomegalovirus exposure and HLA in healthy donors. With respect to this clone: The antigen is undetermined.

Regarding the study as a whole: Later, an analysis showed that TCR beta chains associated with HLA were more clonally expanded than others that were equally common. In an earlier analysis, productive rearrangement rates for most beta V segments clustered near 87% or 30%.

Germline lookup yields CDR1 SEHNR and CDR2 FQNEAQ (reference sequence). The V segment lost 5 bases and the J segment 2 bases; nucleotides outside the gene matches: 2. The CDR3 runs to 13 residues. PCR employed 60 Vbeta and 13 Jbeta primers. The method was immunoSEQ multiplex PCR; TCRdb's version includes in-frame clones alone and lacks a portion of them. There are 55,000 to 85,000 clones in the sample; 72% occur only once, and 9% to 13% lies in the top ten. The TCR was taken from a woman between 40 and 50 years old in good health and CMV-seropositive. Source material: PBMCs. This chain links TRBV7-9 with TRBJ1-2, with 7 bases that match TRBD1. CDR3 DNA: TGTGCCAGCAGCACACAGGGGAACTATGGCTACACCTTC. Its protein product is CASSTQGNYGYTF. The full variable domain, with the rest looked up from reference TRBV7-9 and TRBJ1-2, is DTGVSQNPRHKITKRGQNVTFRCDPISEHNRLYWYRQTLGQGPEFLTYFQNEAQLEKSRLLSDRFSAERPKGSFSTLEIQRTEQGDSAMYLCASSTQGNYGYTFGSGTRLTVV.